A single T cell receptor (beta chain) is shown here with its context. Its antigen is undetermined. Measured with immunoSEQ multiplex PCR; TCRdb has only the in-frame clones, and not every one. The sample records about 250,000 clones, approximately 84% being singletons. While the first cohort had 500 to 700 subjects, the donors belonged to the separate validation cohort of 120 subjects. These data belong to a study of cytomegalovirus exposure and HLA in healthy donors. Study-level points and caveats: Reports showed the classifier diagnosing cytomegalovirus status with high specificity and sensitivity. The TCR clusters that emerged in the first cohort tended, a later analysis found, to co-occur in the 120 validation repertoires.

Germline V CDR1 and CDR2: SGHRS, YFSETQ. Trimming removed 4 bases from V and 4 bases from J; junction bases left unmatched: 4. CDR3 length: 14 amino acids. This receptor was identified in a man aged 18 to 29 in good health and CMV-seropositive. The chain couples TRBV5-1 to TRBJ2-2; 7 nucleotides line up with TRBD1. Sample: PBMCs. The CDR3 region has the DNA TGCGCCAGCAGCGCACAGGGGTTCACCGGGGAGCTGTTTTTT. Its protein product is CASSAQGFTGELFF. The full variable domain, rest sourced from reference TRBV5-1 and TRBJ2-2, is KAGVTQTPRYLIKTRGQQVTLSCSPISGHRSVSWYQQTPGQGLQFLFEYFSETQRNKGNFPGRFSGRQFSNSRSEMNVSTLELGDSALYLCASSAQGFTGELFFGEGSRLTVL.